These 7 T cell receptor beta chains share one sample of origin, sequenced in a study of blood T cell repertoires in COVID-19. Libraries were prepared by immunoSEQ multiplex PCR; TCRdb keeps only in-frame clonotypes and omits some of them. This sample has 250,000 or so clones, with around nine tenths found just once. Sequenced sample: PBMCs or T cells enriched from blood (not recorded which). The receptors come from a woman in her thirties who had been exposed to COVID-19.

The chain couples TRBV19 to TRBJ2-7; D is undetermined. This CDR3 has 13 residues. Between the trimmed V and J ends, which lost 3 bases and 4 bases, there was a span of 10 bases. CDR1 and CDR2 from the germline V gene are LNHDA and SQIVND (reference sequence). The CDR3 region has the DNA TGTGCCAGTAGTATTCGGGTCCAGTACGAGCAGTACTTC. It encodes CASSIRVQYEQYF.

The chain combines TRBV3-1 (or the pseudogene TRBV3-2) with TRBJ2-6; D remains unclear. Trimming shortened V by 3 bases and J by 0 bases, and 3 bases separated the two germline ends. Germline CDR1 LGHDT, CDR2 YNNKEL (reference sequence). This CDR3 is built from 14 residues. The CDR3 loop reads CASSHLSGANVLTF. In nucleotides, the CDR3 is TGTGCCAGCAGCCACCTCTCTGGGGCCAACGTCCTGACTTTC.

The CDR3 nucleotides read TGCGCCAGCAGTGAGAACCTAAACTATGGCTACACCTTC. Residues: CASSENLNYGYTF. The V and J genes are TRBV10-1 and TRBJ1-2; D not certain. The length of the CDR3 is 13 residues. Trimming removed 2 bases from V and 2 bases from J, with 6 bases in between. Germline-derived CDR1 and CDR2 are WNHNN and SYGVQD (reference sequence).

J is TRBJ2-7 and V is TRBV5-1; TRBD1 is a possible D gene (7 bases). In germline, CDR1 is SGHRS, CDR2 YFSETQ. The CDR3 is 19 amino acids. Between the trimmed V and J ends, which lost 0 bases and 3 bases, there was a span of 25 bases. Here the CDR3 DNA reads TGCGCCAGCAGCTTGGCCAGGGGGGACGGGGGTCGTCCCAACTACGAGCAGTACTTC. Its translation: CASSLARGDGGRPNYEQYF.

The chain employs TRBV14 and TRBJ2-7, with 8 bases aligning to TRBD2. With 1 base clipped from V and 3 bases from J, the junction kept 8 bases outside the gene matches. Germline CDR1 reads SGHDN; CDR2 reads FVKESK. The CDR3 is 16 amino acids. This CDR3 reads CASSQVTGLAVYEQYF. The CDR3, as DNA: TGTGCCAGCAGCCAAGTTACAGGACTAGCTGTCTACGAGCAGTACTTC.

This clone has more than one count but fewer than ten. This chain uses TRBV28 with TRBJ1-6; no firm D call. Germline V gives CDR1 MDHEN, CDR2 SYDVKM. The CDR3 is 15 residues long. V was cut by 6 bases and J by 1 base, with 10 bases left in between. Here the CDR3 reads CASSQDNSYNSPLHF. The CDR3 DNA follows: TGTGCCAGCAGCCAAGACAATTCCTATAATTCACCCCTCCACTTT. Filled out from reference TRBV28 and TRBJ1-6, the complete variable domain reads DVKVTQSSRYLVKRTGEKVFLECVQDMDHENMFWYRQDPGLGLRLIYFSYDVKMKEKGDIPEGYSVSREKKERFSLILESASTNQTSMYLCASSQDNSYNSPLHFGNGTRLTVT.

This sequence joins TRBV5-4 and TRBJ1-6, with 8 bases matching TRBD1. The germline CDR1 and CDR2 sequences are SGHNT and YYREEE (reference sequence). Trimming removed 4 bases from V and 10 bases from J; junction bases left unmatched: 7. There are 14 residues in the CDR3. This CDR3 reads CASSRDRGFSPLHF. The CDR3 coding sequence is TGTGCCAGCAGCCGCGACAGGGGTTTCTCACCCCTCCACTTT.